Described below is a single T cell receptor beta chain sequence and its context. Its antigen is currently not known. Base quality data are lacking; no much larger clone is found one base away. This record belongs to a study of memory CD4+ T cells and cytomegalovirus serostatus (dated by TCRdb to the late 2010s). Describing the broader study: The 33 healthy Belgian adults in the cohort included 9 who were CMV seropositive and 24 who were CMV seronegative. The study sequenced CD4+ memory TCRbeta repertoires of a Belgian cohort with known cytomegalovirus serostatus to replicate a published TCR-based CMV serostatus classifier.

The trim is 1 base for V and 4 bases for J, with a gap of 8 bases between the germline ends. The CDR3, cysteine through phenylalanine, is 13 amino acids long. CDR3 DNA only is kept here, 39 bases in frame from base 1. Per the germline V gene, SGDLS is the CDR1 and YYNGEE is the CDR2. Study-wide findings and limitations: Unlike the original study, which covered naive and memory CD4+ and CD8+ populations, the Belgian study sequenced only CD4+CD45RO+ memory cells. Among the 150 to 200 previously reported CMV-associated TCRbeta sequences, approximately 67 showed up in the CD4+ memory repertoires, with each one found in between one and five individuals. A median bootstrapped AUC of around 0.95 with a 95% CI of 0.76-1.00 was achieved on the Belgian cohort by the original-framework classifier. The results were interpreted as suggesting that the CMV-associated TCR signature is mostly present in the CD4+ memory repertoire. CMV serostatus prediction reached a median bootstrapped AUC of 0.95 with the original framework and 0.91 with a US-trained random forest.

The Quick-DNA Microprep Kit was used to extract genomic DNA from the sorted cells. Amplification of TCRbeta DNA was done with the immunoSEQ hsTCRbeta kit, following the protocol from the manufacturer. TCRbeta libraries were sequenced on an Illumina MiSeq instrument. The authors' pipeline ran thus. After out-of-frame sequences were removed, around 2,200,000 distinct TCRbeta sequences remained, averaging about 66,813 per individual. Each individual was scored according to the count of more than 150 previously reported CMV-associated TCRbeta sequences and the total productive distinct TCRbeta count. A beta-binomial model was reimplemented in Python, and scikit-learn random forests with default parameters were trained on data from the US cohort. Classifier performance on the Belgian cohort was summarized as median AUC with percentile confidence intervals over 10,000 bootstrap iterations. TCRdb re-hosts the immuneACCESS table, in-frame sequences only. Its copies lack some clones; in the studies checked, an unresolved V gene accounts for under half of them, and the cause for the rest is not known. V and J calls and clone size are as listed in that table; D and trimming were resolved from the DNA. This sample holds tens of thousands of clones; around 79% were observed only once. The leading ten clones occupy approximately 0.82% of the sample.

A FACSAria II was used to sort memory CD4+ T cells, defined as single viable CD3+CD4+CD8-CD45RO+ cells. CMV serostatus was assessed using a Roche Elecsys assay, by which serum IgG against CMV pp150, pp28, p38 and p52 was detected. Once the samples were thawed, total CD4+ T cells were enriched through positive selection using CD4 magnetic microbeads. Samples originated from another study that specifically interrogated the CD4+ T cell memory repertoire. Peripheral blood mononuclear cells were isolated and cryopreserved according to standard operating procedures, and serum was kept at -80 degrees C. Staining used CD3-PerCP (BW264/56), CD4-APC (RPA-T4), CD45RO-PE (UCHT1) and CD8-Pacific Orange (3B5) antibodies, with Sytox blue excluding non-viable cells.

The specimen sequenced was memory CD4+ T cells from blood. This clonotype was sampled from an adult in good health and CMV-seronegative. This chain is built from TRBV9 and TRBJ1-2, with the D segment identity uncertain. CDR3 loop: CASSVSHSYGYTF. The DNA is as follows: TGTGCCAGCAGCGTATCCCACAGCTATGGCTACACCTTC.